A single sample gave rise to the 27 T cell receptor beta chains below, sequenced in a study of T cells after yellow fever vaccination. Via MiXCR, TCRdb re-called the 5' RACE reads, giving one row per CDR3 protein. The repertoire holds 150,000 to 200,000 distinct CDR3 sequences, with roughly 6.2% as singletons. The sample here was CD4+ T cells sorted from PBMCs, taken on the day of the first yellow fever vaccination. The receptor source for this set is a man in his late teens or twenties who received the YFV17D yellow fever vaccine.

In its sample, this clonotype was seen many times. V is TRBV5-1 and J is TRBJ2-2; D gene ambiguous. V was clipped by 0 bases and J by 5 bases, with 5 bases between them. The germline V gene encodes CDR1 SGHRS and CDR2 YFSETQ. CDR3 length: 13 amino acids. The CDR3 loop reads CASSLARTGELFF. For the CDR3, the DNA is TGCGCCAGCAGCTTGGCCAGGACCGGGGAGCTGTTTTTT.

This clonotype was found many times. This sequence joins TRBV5-1 and TRBJ2-3; TRBD2 agrees at 11 bases. Germline V CDR1 and CDR2: SGHRS, YFSETQ. V lost 4 bases to trimming and J lost 0 bases; unmatched junction nucleotides: 13. The CDR3 length is 19 residues. The CDR3 loop is CASSPTSGGLRPSTDTQYF. CDR3 bases: TGCGCCAGCAGCCCCACTAGCGGGGGTCTCCGCCCTAGCACAGATACGCAGTATTTT.

A few counts support this clonotype. The V gene is TRBV7-2, the J gene TRBJ2-7; D might be TRBD1 or TRBD2, each matching 6 bases. CDR3 length: 14 amino acids. V dropped 8 bases and J dropped 2 bases, with 16 bases sitting between them. Germline V CDR1 and CDR2: SGHTA, FQGNSA. CDR3 in amino acids: CASGTSGHPYEQYF. CDR3 DNA sequence: TGTGCCAGCGGGACTTCGGGACACCCCTACGAGCAGTACTTC.

This clonotype was picked up a small number of times. The chain recombines TRBV5-6 with TRBJ2-5; possibly TRBD1 or TRBD2 for D (5 bases each). V lost 4 bases and J 4 bases, leaving 14 bases between the germline ends. This CDR3 is 14 amino acids long. Germline V CDR1 and CDR2: SGHDT, YYEEEE. DNA for the CDR3: TGTGCCAGCAGCAATTTGGGTGGGGGAGAGACCCAGTACTTC. Its protein product is CASSNLGGGETQYF.

There are a few counts of this clonotype. This sequence joins TRBV7-9 and TRBJ1-6, with a weak D call TRBD1 (6 bases). V lost 5 bases to trimming and J lost 7 bases, with 15 bases between them. From germline, CDR1 is SEHNR and CDR2 FQNEAQ (reference sequence). The CDR3 length is 15 residues. The CDR3 DNA follows: TGTGCCAGCAGCGAAAGAACAGGGCGGAATTCACCCCTCCACTTT. Translated: CASSERTGRNSPLHF.

This clonotype came up a few times. This CDR3 is CASSLSARGTDTQYF. Here the CDR3 DNA reads TGCGCCAGCAGCTTAAGCGCGCGGGGCACAGATACGCAGTATTTT. This chain connects TRBV5-1 to TRBJ2-3; possibly TRBD2 for D (5 bases). CDR1 is SGHRS and CDR2 is YFSETQ in the germline V gene. Trimming stripped 2 bases from V and 1 base from J, with 11 bases between. The CDR3 runs to 15 residues.

A word on this clonotype: A read error may explain this, as a much larger clone is one base away. The chain links TRBV4-3 to TRBJ2-5; TRBD2 matches 7 bases. CDR3 size: 16 residues. V shed 1 base and J 5 bases; nucleotides not matched to a gene: 10. Germline CDR1 LGHNA, CDR2 YSLEER. CDR3 sequence reads: CASSQGSGTNFETQYF. CDR3 bases: TGCGCCAGCAGCCAAGGGTCCGGGACTAACTTCGAGACCCAGTACTTC.

Many counts were recorded for this clonotype. Germline and junction disagree at one end, which may indicate a read error. The CDR3 here is CASSSWTGLDF. DNA of the CDR3: TGTGCCAGCAGCTCTTGGACGGGTTTGGACTTC. The J gene is TRBJ2-5, the V gene TRBV5-6; no firm D call. Germline CDR1 is SGHDT and CDR2 is YYEEEE. The CDR3 extends over 11 amino acids.

The sample holds many counts of this clonotype. The V call is TRBV28, the J call TRBJ2-3, with 11 bases that match TRBD2. CDR1 and CDR2 from the germline V gene are MDHEN and SYDVKM. Unmatched junction bases numbered 5, after V lost 5 bases and J lost 4 bases. This CDR3 spans 15 amino acids. The CDR3 spells CASSLAGGSSDTQYF. CDR3 nucleotide sequence: TGTGCCAGCAGTCTAGCGGGGGGATCATCAGATACGCAGTATTTT.

This clonotype was recorded many times. The V gene is TRBV6-5, the J gene TRBJ2-2, with D maybe TRBD1 (5 bases). V lost 4 bases to trimming and J lost 1 base, with 7 bases between them. The CDR3 covers 14 residues. CDR1 and CDR2 from the germline V gene are MNHEY and SVGAGI. The CDR3 loop is CASSFGQNTGELFF. For the CDR3, the DNA is TGTGCCAGCAGTTTCGGACAGAACACCGGGGAGCTGTTTTTT.

The chain uses TRBV7-2 and TRBJ2-2; weak D call: TRBD2 (6 bases). V was trimmed by 3 bases and J by 8 bases, leaving 10 bases between them. This CDR3 has 13 amino acids. CDR1 is SGHTA and CDR2 is FQGNSA in the germline V gene. The CDR3 here is CASSFMGRGELFF. DNA of the CDR3: TGTGCCAGCAGCTTCATGGGGAGGGGGGAGCTGTTTTTT.

This chain's CDR3 is CASSPRTSGSSYNEQFF. The CDR3 nucleotides are TGTGCCAGCAGCCCCCGGACTAGCGGGAGCTCCTACAATGAGCAGTTCTTC. The chain joins TRBV7-8 to TRBJ2-1; 13 bases match TRBD2. The germline V gene has CDR1 SGHVS and CDR2 FQNEAQ. Trimming at V came to 5 bases and at J to 0 bases, leaving 4 bases not matched to a gene. This CDR3 region has 17 residues.

At least ten counts were recorded for this clonotype. V usage is TRBV7-2 and J usage is TRBJ2-3; 8 bases are shared with TRBD2. The trim removed 5 bases at V and 1 base at J, leaving 5 bases unmatched. Germline V gene data show CDR1 as SGHTA and CDR2 as FQGNSA. This CDR3 contains 15 residues. The CDR3 reads CASSPGGRRTDTQYF. CDR3 sequence (DNA): TGTGCCAGCAGCCCGGGGGGGAGACGCACAGATACGCAGTATTTT. Looking up the rest from reference TRBV7-2 and TRBJ2-3 gives the full variable domain: GAGVSQSPSNKVTEKGKDVELRCDPISGHTALYWYRQSLGQGLEFLIYFQGNSAPDKSGLPSDRFSAERTGGSVSTLTIQRTQQEDSAVYLCASSPGGRRTDTQYFGPGTRLTVL.

The chain recombines TRBV18 with TRBJ2-5; D uncertain. This CDR3 has 12 amino acids. Trimming pared 5 bases from V and 5 bases from J, leaving 9 bases between. Germline V gene sequence: CDR1 KGHSH, CDR2 LQKENI. In DNA, the CDR3 is TGTGCCAGCTCAAGGGTGGACGAGACCCAGTACTTC. Translated: CASSRVDETQYF.

This clonotype was counted only a few times. The chain joins TRBV5-4 to TRBJ2-1; no clear D. This CDR3 is 13 amino acids long. Per the germline V gene, CDR1 is SGHNT and CDR2 is YYREEE (reference sequence). Trimming took off 3 bases at V and 9 bases at J, with 13 bases between the two ends. The CDR3 protein is CASSSPPLGEQFF. DNA for the CDR3: TGTGCCAGCAGCTCACCCCCACTGGGTGAGCAGTTCTTC.

This clonotype was seen repeatedly, ten times or more. The V gene is TRBV3-1, the J gene TRBJ1-4, with unresolved D. Trimming stripped 0 bases from V and 7 bases from J, with 12 bases between. This CDR3 is built from 15 residues. From germline, CDR1 is LGHDT and CDR2 YNNKEL (reference sequence). This CDR3 reads CASSQDAGFGEKLFF. CDR3 bases: TGTGCCAGCAGCCAAGATGCCGGGTTCGGTGAAAAACTGTTTTTT.

In this sample, this clonotype turned up a few times. The chain uses TRBV11-2 and TRBJ1-5; D is perhaps TRBD1 (6 bases). The CDR3 length is 15 residues. V dropped 2 bases and J dropped 6 bases, with 14 bases sitting between them. Germline V gene sequence: CDR1 SGHAT, CDR2 FQNNGV. This chain's CDR3 is CASSLSGVGGQPQHF. The CDR3 region has the DNA TGTGCCAGCAGCTTATCAGGGGTGGGTGGTCAGCCCCAGCATTTT.

This clonotype was observed many times. The chain has TRBV24-1 and TRBJ1-5; 8 nucleotides agree with TRBD1. The CDR3 sequence is 16 residues long. The germline CDR1 and CDR2 sequences are KGHDR and SFDVKD. Trimming removed 4 bases from V and 3 bases from J; junction bases left unmatched: 7. In DNA form, the CDR3 reads TGTGCCACCAGTGACCCTAGACAGGGGATCAATCAGCCCCAGCATTTT. Its translation: CATSDPRQGINQPQHF.

A few counts support this clonotype. The gene calls are TRBV9 and TRBJ2-5; 8 nucleotides match TRBD2. The CDR3 consists of 16 residues. J lost 5 bases, V lost 0 bases, and 9 bases had no gene match. Germline assignment: CDR1 SGDLS and CDR2 YYNGEE. The DNA for the CDR3 is TGTGCCAGCAGCGTAGCTACCGGGAGGGCGCAGGAGACCCAGTACTTC. Its translation: CASSVATGRAQETQYF.

A few counts support this clonotype. This rearrangement joins TRBV7-2 to TRBJ1-4; D is unclear. Looked up from germline, CDR1 is SGHTA and CDR2 is FQGNSA. The CDR3 consists of 13 residues. Trimming removed 2 bases at V and 8 bases at J, with 9 bases between. The CDR3 is CASSLTFGEKLFF. CDR3 nucleotides: TGTGCCAGCAGCTTAACTTTCGGGGAAAAACTGTTTTTT. Full variable domain (missing parts from reference TRBV7-2 and TRBJ1-4): GAGVSQSPSNKVTEKGKDVELRCDPISGHTALYWYRQSLGQGLEFLIYFQGNSAPDKSGLPSDRFSAERTGGSVSTLTIQRTQQEDSAVYLCASSLTFGEKLFFGSGTQLSVL.

This chain joins TRBV7-2 and TRBJ2-7; D may be TRBD2 (6 bases). The germline V and J ends were trimmed by 1 base and 3 bases, with 13 bases remaining between them. The CDR3 is made up of 15 amino acids. Germline CDR1 is SGHTA and CDR2 is FQGNSA. The CDR3 sequence is CASSLGGGVGYEQYF. The CDR3 nucleotides are TGTGCCAGCAGCTTAGGGGGCGGGGTCGGCTACGAGCAGTACTTC.

This clonotype appeared many times. The rearrangement joins TRBV6-6 to TRBJ1-4; possibly TRBD1 for D (5 bases). Germline values: CDR1 MNHNY, CDR2 SVGAGI (reference sequence). The ends were cut back, 5 bases at V and 14 bases at J, with 12 bases in the middle. The CDR3 is 11 residues long. Here the CDR3 reads CASSGRVSLFF. The CDR3 DNA follows: TGTGCCAGCAGTGGCAGGGTTTCCCTGTTTTTT.

This clonotype was detected only a few times. The chain combines TRBV12-3 or TRBV12-4 with TRBJ2-5; the D is unclear. The CDR3 totals 14 residues. V was shortened by 4 bases and J by 0 bases, with 9 bases between the two germline ends. This chain's CDR3 is CASSSVPYQETQYF. DNA for the CDR3: TGTGCCAGCAGTTCGGTCCCGTACCAAGAGACCCAGTACTTC.

This clonotype came up a few times. The rearrangement joins TRBV6-5 to TRBJ1-5, with 9 bases lining up with TRBD1. V trimming: 6 bases; J trimming: 2 bases; junction bases outside the gene matches: 2. Germline lookup yields CDR1 MNHEY and CDR2 SVGAGI. CDR3 length: 14 amino acids. CDR3 in amino acids: CASSRDRGNQPQHF. In nucleotides, the CDR3 is TGTGCCAGCAGCCGGGACAGGGGCAATCAGCCCCAGCATTTT.

This clonotype has only a few counts. The chain is built from TRBV7-3 and TRBJ2-6; no reliable D call. There are 15 residues in the CDR3. The V end lost 0 bases, the J end lost 3 bases, and 6 bases lay between the germline ends. Looked up from germline, CDR1 is SGHTA and CDR2 is FQGTGA. CDR3 residues: CASSLTRIGANVLTF. CDR3 coding DNA: TGTGCCAGCAGCTTAACACGGATTGGGGCCAACGTCCTGACTTTC.

The gene calls are TRBV5-6 and TRBJ2-4; D remains ambiguous. V lost 5 bases, J lost 1 base, and 16 bases lay in between. The length of the CDR3 is 16 residues. Germline CDR1 is SGHDT and CDR2 is YYEEEE. This CDR3 reads CASSPGPEGAKNIQYF. The DNA of the CDR3 is TGTGCCAGCAGTCCGGGCCCGGAAGGGGCCAAAAACATTCAGTACTTC.

This clonotype was seen ten or more times. One junction end does not reproduce the germline sequence, and a read error may be involved. V is TRBV4-1 and J is TRBJ1-5; 7 positions agree with TRBD1. Germline CDR1 MGHRA, CDR2 YSYEKL. The CDR3 contains 15 residues. CDR3 nucleotides: TGCGCCAGCAGCGAAGACAGGGTCGCGCATCAGCCCCAGCATTTT. Amino acid sequence: CASSEDRVAHQPQHF.